The text below deals with one TCR beta chain. The specificity of this receptor is unknown. Base qualities are not at hand, and no much larger clone is one base apart. Trimming removed 6 bases from V and 9 bases from J, leaving 12 bases between the germline ends. The cysteine opens and the phenylalanine closes a CDR3 of 11 amino acids. CDR3 DNA is the only sequence kept; it has 33 bases, read in frame from the first base. As encoded in the germline V gene (reference sequence), CDR1 is DFQATT while CDR2 is SNEGSKA. Using the deep immunoSEQ assay, TCR CDR3 regions were amplified from genomic DNA by multiplex PCR. For each cell subset, the extracted genomic DNA was distributed evenly across all wells of several immunoSEQ 96-well plates, and each plate served as one replicate. For sorted subsets, about 220 ng of genomic DNA, equivalent to 25,000 to 35,000 T cell genomes, went into each replicate PCR. The purified libraries were quantified using a Qubit 3.0 fluorometer, sized with a Bioanalyzer 2100, and then quantified again using the KAPA Library Quantification kit. Every immunoSEQ 96-well plate was sequenced on a separate single-read 150-cycle Illumina NextSeq 550 flow cell. The study's own analysis went as follows. Because only junctional sequences without quality scores were contained in the immunoSEQ output, filtering matching that applied to full-length reads could not be performed. To assign V/J genes and CDR3, sequences were annotated using PyIR, a Python wrapper for IgBLAST v1.9, with IMGT germline references. Reads with weak V/J assignments (E-value above 1e-6), missing CDR3, stop codons, out-of-frame junctions, or ambiguous translated residues were removed. V3J clonotypes were defined by identical inferred V gene, J gene, and CDR3 amino acid sequence. Percentage overlap between repertoires was calculated by dividing the number of shared unique clonotypes by the size of the smaller repertoire. RTK rarefaction, the Chao1 estimator, and Recon v2.1 estimates of unobserved clonotypes were used to assess repertoire richness. OLGA was used to compute generation probabilities for all TCRbeta clonotypes that the gDNA method yielded from several donors. This immuneACCESS table, as held by TCRdb, lists in-frame sequences with V and J called but not all clones. Of the missing ones, under half trace to an unresolved V gene in checked studies; the others have no known cause. From that table come the V and J calls and clone size; the DNA was used to work out D and trimming. The sample table records around 620,000 clones; 85% to 95% of these occur just once. The ten largest account for approximately 0.11% of the sample.

These data are taken from a study of shared clonotypes between healthy human individuals (dated by TCRdb to 2019 to 2021). Regarding the research as a whole: Three men and a couple of women, aged 18 to 49 years, made up the cohort. Per donor, three plates each were used for CD4 naive and CD4 memory, two for CD8 naive, and one for CD8 memory. To estimate repertoire size and how much clonotype sharing occurs between individuals, the study deeply sequenced the blood TCR repertoires of 5 or 6 healthy adults. Libraries were prepared and TCR repertoires were sequenced by different laboratories using diverse techniques, in order to increase sequencing depth and limit assay-specific biases. Between about 0.85 and 9.5 billion PBMCs per donor were obtained by leukapheresis.

CD8 naive samples consisted of CD45RO-negative cells that were positively selected for CCR7, yielding a CD45RA+CCR7+ population without TemRA cells. Healthy HIV-negative adults with no recently reported acute infections or vaccinations were included as donors. Every donor was a Caucasian adult residing in Nashville, Tennessee, USA. Blood was obtained by leukapheresis, after which PBMCs were separated by Ficoll-Histopaque density gradient centrifugation and cryopreserved in liquid nitrogen vapor phase. Analytical flow cytometry was used to check the purity and quantity of each magnetically sorted T cell population. Genomic DNA was isolated from every sorted fraction and measured by UV absorbance on a Nanodrop 2000c. Broad study findings and their caveats: Pairwise subsampling indicated that sequencing depth was expected to affect the degree of clonotype sharing among donors. Sampling was limited to blood, and TCR repertoires in tissue likely differ from TCR repertoires in blood. Even with the large sequencing depth, rarefaction of the sorted-subset datasets indicated that sequencing was incomplete. The genetic and exposure-history diversity represented was limited by the small number of donors. Sharing across a few donors was observed for approximately 5% of naive CD4, over 3% of naive CD8, 2% to 2.5% of memory CD4, and roughly 0.43% of memory CD8 clonotypes. Estimated clonotype richness was generally larger for naive than for memory subsets. Clonotypes shared by all four sorted-subset donors showed higher generation probabilities than non-shared clonotypes.

Sequencing input: naive CD8+ T cells sorted from blood. The cell subset or site label corresponds to: CD45RA+CCR7+. The chain joins TRBV20-1 to TRBJ2-1; the D segment is perhaps TRBD1 or TRBD2, each sharing 5 matched bases. This receptor was taken from a woman in her thirties in good health. The DNA sequence is TGCAGTGCCCCTTTTGGGGGTGAGCAGTTCTTC. Its translation reads: CSAPFGGEQFF.